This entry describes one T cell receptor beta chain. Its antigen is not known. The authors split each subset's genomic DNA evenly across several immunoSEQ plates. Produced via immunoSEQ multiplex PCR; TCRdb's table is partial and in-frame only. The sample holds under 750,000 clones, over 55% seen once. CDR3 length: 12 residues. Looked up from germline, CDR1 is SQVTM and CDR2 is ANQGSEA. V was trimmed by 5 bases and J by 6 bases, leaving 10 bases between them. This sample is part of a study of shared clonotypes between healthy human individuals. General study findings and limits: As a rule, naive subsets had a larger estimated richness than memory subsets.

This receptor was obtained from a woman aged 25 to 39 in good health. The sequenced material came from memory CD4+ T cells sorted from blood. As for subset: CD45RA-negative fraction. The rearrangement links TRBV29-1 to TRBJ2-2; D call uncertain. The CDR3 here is CSVTLGAGELFF. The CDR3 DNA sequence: TGCAGCGTTACCCTAGGAGCCGGGGAGCTGTTTTTT.